This is a list of T cell receptor beta chains from one sample in a study of blood T cell repertoires in COVID-19. Produced via immunoSEQ multiplex PCR; TCRdb's table is partial and in-frame only. The table records approximately 280,000 clones, approximately 83% of them present only once. The sample was peripheral blood. These receptors originate from a woman aged 70 to 79 with acute or convalescent COVID-19. Each CDR3 is given with its conserved first and last residue. D genes are given only for firm matches. For some rows the clone size is stated as once, few or many, or as a class when expanded; others skip it.

d_call,clone_size,v_call,j_call,cdr3_aa,cdr3_nt
TRBD1,NA,TRBV2,TRBJ2-1,CASSRDRVNEQFF,TGTGCCAGCAGTAGGGACAGGGTCAATGAGCAGTTCTTC
NA,once,TRBV5-1,TRBJ1-4,CASSSGIMGRTNEKLFF,TGCGCCAGCAGCTCAGGGATTATGGGTAGGACTAATGAAAAACTGTTTTTT
NA,NA,TRBV13,TRBJ2-7,CASSLGGGVGGYEQYF,TGTGCCAGCAGCTTAGGAGGGGGGGTAGGTGGCTACGAGCAGTACTTC
TRBD1,NA,TRBV6-5,TRBJ1-1,CASSRTGVAFF,TGTGCCAGCAGCCGGACAGGGGTAGCTTTCTTT
NA,NA,TRBV18,TRBJ2-1,CASSPKTPGDEQFF,TGTGCCAGCTCACCAAAGACGCCAGGCGATGAGCAGTTCTTC
TRBD1,NA,TRBV7-8,TRBJ1-6,CASSFRTGRSSPLHF,TGTGCCAGCAGCTTCCGGACAGGGCGGAGTTCACCCCTCCACTTT
NA,NA,TRBV5-5,TRBJ2-2,CASSLRANTGELFF,TGTGCCAGCAGCTTGCGCGCGAACACCGGGGAGCTGTTTTTT
NA,NA,TRBV2,TRBJ1-5,CASSAGWRNQPQHF,TGTGCCAGCAGTGCGGGGTGGCGCAATCAGCCCCAGCATTTT
TRBD1,NA,TRBV5-1,TRBJ1-2,CASSFEGGGNYGYTF,TGCGCCAGCAGCTTCGAAGGAGGGGGCAACTATGGCTACACCTTC
TRBD2,NA,TRBV4-2,TRBJ2-1,CASSQVSLAGEQFF,TGTGCCAGCAGCCAAGTAAGCCTAGCGGGGGAGCAGTTCTTC
TRBD2,once,TRBV2,TRBJ2-2,CASMSGGATGELFF,TGTGCCAGTATGAGCGGGGGGGCGACCGGGGAGCTGTTTTTT
NA,NA,TRBV7-8,TRBJ2-5,CASSPRDSRQETQYF,TGTGCCAGCAGCCCCCGGGACTCACGCCAAGAGACCCAGTACTTC
NA,NA,TRBV14,TRBJ1-2,CASSHWDSANYGYTF,TGTGCCAGCAGCCATTGGGACTCAGCTAACTATGGCTACACCTTC
NA,NA,TRBV18,TRBJ1-5,CASSGGGNQPQHF,TGTGCCAGCTCAGGGGGGGGCAATCAGCCCCAGCATTTT
TRBD1,NA,TRBV24-1,TRBJ1-1,CATSVEGATEAFF,TGTGCCACCAGTGTGGAGGGGGCCACTGAAGCTTTCTTT
TRBD1,NA,TRBV5-1,TRBJ1-2,CASSQTTGMNYGYTF,TGCGCCAGCAGCCAGACGACAGGGATGAACTATGGCTACACCTTC
TRBD1,once,TRBV27,TRBJ1-2,CASSPRDRPTMGYTF,TGTGCCAGCAGTCCAAGGGACAGACCGACTATGGGCTACACCTTC
TRBD1,NA,TRBV5-1,TRBJ1-1,CASSTGQGRTEAFF,TGCGCCAGCAGCACGGGACAGGGGAGGACTGAAGCTTTCTTT
TRBD1,NA,TRBV6-5,TRBJ1-1,CASCRDREFTEAFF,TGTGCCAGTTGCCGGGACAGGGAATTCACTGAAGCTTTCTTT
NA,once,TRBV5-4,TRBJ1-1,CASSPRGRGRDTEAFF,TGTGCCAGCAGCCCTCGGGGGCGGGGGAGGGACACTGAAGCTTTCTTT
TRBD1,NA,TRBV7-2,TRBJ1-1,CASSRLQGVTEAFF,TGTGCCAGCAGCAGACTCCAGGGGGTCACTGAAGCTTTCTTT
NA,once,TRBV29-1,TRBJ1-1,CSVLRTGGAEAFF,TGCAGCGTCCTACGTACCGGGGGGGCTGAAGCTTTCTTT
NA,NA,TRBV18,TRBJ1-1,CASSPGLGMNTEAFF,TGTGCCAGCTCACCGGGGCTGGGGATGAACACTGAAGCTTTCTTT